This T cell receptor beta chain was profiled in a study of blood T cells in healthy people across ages. Using a J-beta primer mix together with a sample-barcoded 5' primer, a second PCR was run for roughly 6 to 12 cycles. One entry per CDR3 protein results from TCRdb running MiXCR on the 5' RACE reads. Here the sample spans 700,000 to 800,000 distinct CDR3 sequences, about 42% being singletons. CDR1 and CDR2 from the germline V gene are ENHRY and SYGVKD. This CDR3 region has 14 residues. Trimming removed 8 bases from V and 1 base from J, with 14 bases in between. The study isolated at least 7 million PBMCs from each sample.

This receptor was obtained from a woman aged 55-69 years in good health. Sample: blood. V usage is TRBV10-3 and J usage is TRBJ2-5, with D hard to call. The CDR3 DNA is TGTGCCATCTCCTACGGACGGAGCCAAGAGACCCAGTACTTC. It specifies CAISYGRSQETQYF.